This TCR beta chain appears in the sequencing data of a study of T cells in localized non-small cell lung cancer. Study-wide points: Median approximately 58 top-100 tumor clones were shared with paired adjacent lung. Of the tissues analyzed, uninvolved adjacent lung showed maximal T cell clonality, greater than tumor.

Profiling relied on immunoSEQ multiplex PCR, and the TCRdb table lists in-frame clones only, not all of them. The table has roughly 30,000 clones, 85% to 90% seen once. This CDR3 comprises 14 residues. Germline CDR1 reads MNHNS; CDR2 reads SASEGT. The V end was cut by 1 base, the J end by 5 bases, with 11 bases between. Regarding this clone: Its antigen is as yet unknown.

The sequence derives from a female donor over 55 with stage I lung adenocarcinoma. The material was peripheral blood, obtained before any cancer treatment. The chain combines TRBV6-1 with TRBJ1-2; tentatively, D is TRBD1 (5 bases). CDR3 protein: CASSEVEGAYGYTF. The DNA of the CDR3 is TGTGCCAGCAGTGAAGTGGAAGGGGCATATGGCTACACCTTC.